This T cell receptor (beta chain) was recovered during a study of OX40 agonist ivuxolimab in advanced cancers. Study background: Clinicians treated patients with ivuxolimab, an agonistic anti-OX40 (CD134) antibody. The dose-escalation cohort was approximately 85% male, with a mean age of about 56 years, ranging about 23 to 90.

Per the germline V gene, CDR1 is SGDLS and CDR2 is YYNGEE. This CDR3 comprises 16 residues. V dropped 4 bases and J dropped 6; count of bases not matched to a gene: 14. Autoimmune disease history or systemic immunosuppression excluded patients. The repertoire was sequenced with immunoSEQ multiplex PCR; TCRdb's copy has only in-frame clones and lacks some. Of some 70,000 clones listed, approximately 81% were seen once; the top ten hold approximately 0.68%. Regarding this clone: Its antigen is currently unknown.

General study results and limits: CD4+ and CD8+ blood T cells expanded clonally by week 6 at 0.1 to 3.0 mg/kg.

The chain employs TRBV9 and TRBJ2-7; 9 positions agree with TRBD1. The source is an adult with an advanced solid tumor such as melanoma, head and neck, liver or kidney cancer. The starting material was CD4+ or CD8+ T cells sorted from blood, obtained in a trial of the OX40 agonist ivuxolimab. CDR3 protein: CASSPSFGTGRGEQYF. CDR3 bases: TGTGCCAGCAGCCCGTCGTTCGGGACAGGGAGGGGCGAGCAGTACTTC.